The rows below give T cell receptor beta chains drawn from one sample of a study of cytomegalovirus exposure and HLA in healthy donors. The method was immunoSEQ multiplex PCR; TCRdb's version includes in-frame clones alone and lacks a portion of them. The sample contains roughly 150,000 clones, approximately 87% of which appear only once. Sequencing was carried out using PBMCs. The receptors stem from a woman aged 25 to 39 in good health and CMV-seronegative. The CDR3 runs from the conserved cysteine through the conserved F or W. Each record gives: V gene, clone size, D gene, J gene, CDR3 protein, CDR3 DNA. The D gene is left open where the match is weak. Rows may omit the clone size; those that give it use once, few, many or a size class.

V: TRBV11-1; size: NA; D: NA; J: TRBJ2-5; CDR3: CASSSTPVQTQYF; DNA: TGTGCCAGCAGCTCCACCCCGGTGCAGACCCAGTACTTC
V: TRBV30; size: NA; D: NA; J: TRBJ2-7; CDR3: CAWSAPGGADEQYF; DNA: TGTGCCTGGAGTGCCCCCGGCGGCGCGGACGAGCAGTACTTC
V: TRBV7-9; size: NA; D: NA; J: TRBJ2-7; CDR3: CASSLADPLGEQYF; DNA: TGTGCCAGCAGCTTAGCGGATCCCTTGGGGGAGCAGTACTTC
V: TRBV19; size: NA; D: NA; J: TRBJ2-2; CDR3: CASRRAGELFF; DNA: TGTGCCAGTCGGAGGGCCGGGGAGCTGTTTTTT
V: TRBV30; size: NA; D: NA; J: TRBJ2-7; CDR3: CAFSQGSLFEQYF; DNA: TGTGCCTTCTCACAGGGCTCCCTTTTTGAGCAGTACTTC
V: TRBV9; size: NA; D: NA; J: TRBJ1-1; CDR3: CASSVVGRGNTEAFF; DNA: TGTGCCAGCAGCGTAGTAGGCAGGGGGAACACTGAAGCTTTCTTT
V: TRBV2; size: once; D: TRBD2; J: TRBJ2-7; CDR3: CASSAGTSLYEQYF; DNA: TGTGCCAGCAGTGCCGGGACTAGCCTCTACGAGCAGTACTTC
V: TRBV7-6; size: NA; D: NA; J: TRBJ2-5; CDR3: CASSLEGTGETQYF; DNA: TGTGCCAGCAGCTTAGAGGGTACGGGTGAGACCCAGTACTTC
V: TRBV11-2; size: NA; D: NA; J: TRBJ2-4; CDR3: CASSSDGGGSLNIQYF; DNA: TGTGCCAGCAGCTCAGACGGAGGGGGGTCTCTTAACATTCAGTACTTC
V: TRBV4-1; size: NA; D: NA; J: TRBJ2-7; CDR3: CASSQDSGGLDEQYF; DNA: TGCGCCAGCAGCCAAGATTCGGGGGGCCTTGACGAGCAGTACTTC
V: TRBV13; size: NA; D: NA; J: TRBJ1-3; CDR3: CASSLGTAIRSSGNTIYF; DNA: TGTGCCAGCAGCTTGGGGACCGCTATTCGGAGCTCTGGAAACACCATATATTTT
V: TRBV7-2; size: NA; D: NA; J: TRBJ2-7; CDR3: CASSLATFEQYF; DNA: TGTGCCAGCAGTTTAGCGACCTTCGAGCAGTACTTC
V: TRBV28; size: NA; D: TRBD2; J: TRBJ2-3; CDR3: CASSWVSGRGPDTQYF; DNA: TGTGCCAGCAGTTGGGTTAGCGGGAGGGGGCCAGATACGCAGTATTTT
V: TRBV18; size: once; D: NA; J: TRBJ2-3; CDR3: CASSPGGGRTDTQYF; DNA: TGTGCCAGCTCACCTGGGGGAGGCCGCACAGATACGCAGTATTTT
V: TRBV7-6; size: NA; D: TRBD2; J: TRBJ2-1; CDR3: CASSLLAGGVNEQFF; DNA: TGTGCCAGCAGCTTACTAGCGGGAGGTGTAAATGAGCAGTTCTTC
V: TRBV7-2; size: once; D: NA; J: TRBJ2-5; CDR3: CASSLAGGAETQYF; DNA: TGTGCCAGCAGCTTAGCGGGGGGGGCAGAGACCCAGTACTTC
V: TRBV5-6; size: few; D: NA; J: TRBJ1-1; CDR3: CASSSYLGVVRNTEAFF; DNA: TGTGCCAGCAGCTCCTACCTTGGAGTAGTACGTAACACTGAAGCTTTCTTT
V: TRBV14; size: few; D: NA; J: TRBJ2-1; CDR3: CASSQGGEQFF; DNA: TGTGCCAGCAGCCAGGGGGGTGAGCAGTTCTTC
V: TRBV29-1; size: NA; D: NA; J: TRBJ2-7; CDR3: CSVPLGYEQYF; DNA: TGCAGCGTTCCCTTGGGGTACGAGCAGTACTTC
V: TRBV13; size: NA; D: TRBD1; J: TRBJ1-4; CDR3: CASSSGTANEKLFF; DNA: TGTGCCAGCAGCTCCGGGACAGCTAATGAAAAACTGTTTTTT
V: TRBV5-1; size: once; D: NA; J: TRBJ2-7; CDR3: CASSQVRGEQYF; DNA: TGCGCCAGCAGCCAAGTTAGGGGCGAGCAGTACTTC
V: TRBV27; size: NA; D: NA; J: TRBJ2-2; CDR3: CASSTLLAVAAGELFF; DNA: TGTGCCAGCAGCACCCTGTTAGCGGTAGCGGCCGGGGAGCTGTTTTTT
V: TRBV29-1; size: NA; D: NA; J: TRBJ2-7; CDR3: CSVVLAHSYEQYF; DNA: TGCAGCGTGGTATTAGCGCATTCCTACGAGCAGTACTTC
V: TRBV11-2; size: NA; D: NA; J: TRBJ2-2; CDR3: CASSLVAATGELFF; DNA: TGTGCCAGCAGCTTAGTAGCGGCCACCGGGGAGCTGTTTTTT
V: TRBV11-1; size: NA; D: NA; J: TRBJ1-1; CDR3: CASSRTGNRAAFF; DNA: TGTGCCAGCAGCCGGACGGGAAACCGGGCGGCTTTCTTT
V: TRBV5-1; size: NA; D: TRBD2; J: TRBJ2-2; CDR3: CASSSGGGTDGELFF; DNA: TGCGCCAGCAGCTCGGGGGGAGGGACCGACGGGGAGCTGTTTTTT
V: TRBV28; size: NA; D: NA; J: TRBJ2-7; CDR3: CASSLSQASSYEQYF; DNA: TGTGCCAGCAGTTTGAGCCAGGCAAGCTCCTACGAGCAGTACTTC
V: TRBV6-9; size: NA; D: NA; J: TRBJ2-7; CDR3: CASSYSRSTYEQYF; DNA: TGTGCCAGCAGTTATTCGCGGTCGACCTACGAGCAGTACTTC
V: TRBV4-3; size: NA; D: NA; J: TRBJ1-4; CDR3: CASSQVTRGGEKLFF; DNA: TGCGCCAGCAGCCAGGTCACGAGGGGCGGGGAAAAACTGTTTTTT
V: TRBV19; size: NA; D: TRBD1; J: TRBJ2-1; CDR3: CASTTTGTGRNEQFF; DNA: TGTGCCAGTACCACAACCGGGACAGGGAGGAATGAGCAGTTCTTC
V: TRBV11-3; size: NA; D: NA; J: TRBJ2-5; CDR3: CASSCRSPDYHHPSSETQYF; DNA: TGTGCCAGCAGCTGTAGATCTCCCGACTACCACCATCCCTCGTCGGAGACCCAGTACTTC
V: TRBV4-3; size: NA; D: NA; J: TRBJ1-1; CDR3: CASSHQGSVDTEAFF; DNA: TGCGCCAGCAGCCACCAGGGGTCGGTCGACACTGAAGCTTTCTTT